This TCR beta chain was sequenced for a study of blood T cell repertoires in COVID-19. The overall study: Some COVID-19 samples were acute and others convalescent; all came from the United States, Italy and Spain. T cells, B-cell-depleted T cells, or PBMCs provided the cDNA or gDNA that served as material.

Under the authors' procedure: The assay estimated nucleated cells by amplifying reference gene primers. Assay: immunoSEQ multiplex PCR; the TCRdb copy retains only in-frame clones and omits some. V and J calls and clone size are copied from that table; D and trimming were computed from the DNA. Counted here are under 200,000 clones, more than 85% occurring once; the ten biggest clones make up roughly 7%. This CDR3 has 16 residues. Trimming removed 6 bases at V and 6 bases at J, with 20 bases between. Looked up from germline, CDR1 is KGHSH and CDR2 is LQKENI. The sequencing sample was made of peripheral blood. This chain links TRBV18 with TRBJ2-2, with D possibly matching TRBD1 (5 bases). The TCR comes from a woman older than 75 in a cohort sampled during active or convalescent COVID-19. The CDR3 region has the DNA TGTGCCAGCTCTCAAACCCCAGGACAACAAGCCGGGGAGCTGTTTTTT. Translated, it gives CASSQTPGQQAGELFF. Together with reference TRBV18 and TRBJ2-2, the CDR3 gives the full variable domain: NAGVMQNPRHLVRRRGQEARLRCSPMKGHSHVYWYRQLPEEGLKFMVYLQKENIIDESGMPKERFSAEFPKEGPSILRIQQVVRGDSAAYFCASSQTPGQQAGELFFGEGSRLTVL.